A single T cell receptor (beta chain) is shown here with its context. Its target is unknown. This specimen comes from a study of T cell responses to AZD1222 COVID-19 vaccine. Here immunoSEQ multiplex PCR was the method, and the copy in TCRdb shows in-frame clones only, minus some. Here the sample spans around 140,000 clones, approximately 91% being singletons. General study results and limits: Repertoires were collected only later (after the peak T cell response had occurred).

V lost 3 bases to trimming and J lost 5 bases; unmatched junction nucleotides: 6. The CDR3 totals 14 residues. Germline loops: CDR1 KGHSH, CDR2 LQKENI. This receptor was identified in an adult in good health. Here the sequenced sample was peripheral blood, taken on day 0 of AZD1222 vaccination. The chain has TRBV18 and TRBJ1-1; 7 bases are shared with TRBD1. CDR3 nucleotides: TGTGCCAGCTCACCGCAGGGGGGCCGAACTGAAGCTTTCTTT. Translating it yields CASSPQGGRTEAFF.